A single sample gave rise to the 21 T cell receptor beta chains below, sequenced in a study of blood T cell repertoires in COVID-19. Data came from immunoSEQ multiplex PCR; TCRdb stores just in-frame clones and leaves some out. The table shows 300,000 to 450,000 clones, with roughly nine tenths occurring only once. The specimen sequenced was peripheral blood. The receptor source for this set is an older woman with COVID-19, enrolled during active disease.

This clone was counted only a few times. The chain has TRBV3-1 (or the pseudogene TRBV3-2) and TRBJ2-1, with TRBD2 matching 8 bases. Germline-derived CDR1 and CDR2 are LGHDT and YNNKEL (reference sequence). V trimming: 4 bases; J trimming: 0 bases; junction bases outside the gene matches: 8. The CDR3 loop spans 17 amino acids. The DNA for the CDR3 is TGTGCCAGCAGCCCCCTCAGCGGGAGAATCTCCTACAATGAGCAGTTCTTC. Translation gives CASSPLSGRISYNEQFF.

This chain joins TRBV5-1 and TRBJ2-5; 11 nucleotides align to TRBD2. The CDR3 length is 17 residues. CDR1 is SGHRS, CDR2 YFSETQ, per germline. V was clipped by 1 base and J by 2 bases; unmatched bases: 7. CDR3 DNA sequence: TGCGCCAGCAGCTTGTTGCCTAGCGGGGGGACACAAGAGACCCAGTACTTC. The encoded protein is CASSLLPSGGTQETQYF.

The rearrangement uses TRBV5-6 and TRBJ2-3, with 8 positions matching TRBD2. Germline values: CDR1 SGHDT, CDR2 YYEEEE. The CDR3 consists of 14 residues. V was clipped by 4 bases and J by 1 base; unmatched bases: 2. CDR3 sequence: CASSLSGGTDTQYF. For the CDR3, the DNA is TGTGCCAGCAGCCTTAGCGGGGGCACAGATACGCAGTATTTT.

V usage is TRBV2 and J usage is TRBJ1-1, with TRBD1 as a possible D gene (6 bases). CDR1 is SNHLY, CDR2 FYNNEI, per germline. V was cut by 7 bases and J by 5 bases, with 20 bases left in between. The CDR3 is 15 amino acids. CDR3 amino acids: CASKVERGAKTEAFF. The CDR3 DNA reads TGTGCCAGCAAGGTCGAACGGGGGGCGAAAACTGAAGCTTTCTTT. Combining the CDR3 with reference TRBV2 and TRBJ1-1 gives the whole variable domain EPEVTQTPSHQVTQMGQEVILRCVPISNHLYFYWYRQILGQKVEFLVSFYNNEISEKSEIFDDQFSVERPDGSNFTLKIRSTKLEDSAMYFCASKVERGAKTEAFFGQGTRLTVV.

This chain's CDR3 is CASSSGGLVEEQYF. In DNA, the CDR3 is TGTGCCAGCAGCTCGGGTGGATTAGTGGAGGAGCAGTACTTC. The rearrangement uses TRBV5-4 and TRBJ2-7; D gene uncertain. V was clipped by 3 bases and J by 7 bases, with 17 bases between them. CDR1 and CDR2 from the germline V gene are SGHNT and YYREEE (reference sequence). This CDR3 is built from 14 residues. The complete variable domain, with remaining parts taken from reference TRBV5-4 and TRBJ2-7, reads ETGVTQSPTHLIKTRGQQVTLRCSSQSGHNTVSWYQQALGQGPQFIFQYYREEENGRGNFPPRFSGLQFPNYSSELNVNALELDDSALYLCASSSGGLVEEQYFGPGTRLTVT.

The V and J genes are TRBV30 and TRBJ1-1; D ambiguous. The CDR3 covers 13 residues. The ends were cut back, 1 base at V and 4 bases at J, with 10 bases in the middle. The germline gives CDR1 GTSNPN, CDR2 SVGIG (reference sequence). CDR3 amino acids: CAWSDRSGTEAFF. The CDR3 nucleotides are TGTGCCTGGAGTGACCGGAGTGGCACTGAAGCTTTCTTT.

The V gene is TRBV29-1, the J gene TRBJ2-7; D unclear. V was clipped by 8 bases and J by 5 bases, with 13 bases between them. The CDR3 covers 11 residues. Germline V lookup: CDR1 SQVTM, CDR2 ANQGSEA. CDR3 sequence: CSSRVLDEQYF. CDR3 sequence (DNA): TGCAGCTCCCGGGTCCTAGACGAGCAGTACTTC.

The rearrangement uses TRBV28 and TRBJ2-3; TRBD1 matches at 10 bases. Germline assignment: CDR1 MDHEN and CDR2 SYDVKM. The V gene end was trimmed by 2 bases and the J gene end by 7 bases; junction bases not matched to a gene: 9. CDR3 length: 16 amino acids. The DNA for the CDR3 is TGTGCCAGCAGTTTACCCACCGGGACAGGGGTGTATACGCAGTATTTT. Translation gives CASSLPTGTGVYTQYF.

This rearrangement joins TRBV12-5 to TRBJ1-2; 7 bases agree with TRBD1. Germline trimming cut 7 bases from V and 7 bases from J; bases unmatched to any gene: 9. The CDR3 extends over 13 amino acids. Germline V gives CDR1 LGHNT, CDR2 FRNRAP. The CDR3 DNA is TGTGCTAGTGCCCGAACAGGGGTGATTGGCTACACCTTC. Translating it yields CASARTGVIGYTF.

The V gene is TRBV19, the J gene TRBJ1-2, with D unclear. In germline, CDR1 is LNHDA, CDR2 SQIVND (reference sequence). This CDR3 contains 13 residues. V was pared by 8 bases and J by 2 bases, with 12 bases between. The CDR3 is CASHPGENYGYTF. DNA for the CDR3: TGTGCCAGTCACCCGGGAGAGAACTATGGCTACACCTTC.

The chain links TRBV10-2 to TRBJ2-5; TRBD1 matches 10 bases. This CDR3 region has 14 residues. Trimming removed 6 bases from V and 4 bases from J; junction bases left unmatched: 5. CDR1 and CDR2 from the germline V gene are WSHSY and SAAADI. Here the CDR3 reads CASRDRGRRETQYF. The CDR3 bases are TGCGCCAGCAGAGACAGGGGGCGCCGAGAGACCCAGTACTTC.

The chain links TRBV7-9 to TRBJ1-4; D is undetermined. The germline V gene has CDR1 SEHNR and CDR2 FQNEAQ (reference sequence). This CDR3 is built from 16 residues. V was cut by 4 bases and J by 1 base, with 13 bases left in between. The CDR3 loop reads CASSSKATQTNEKLFF. CDR3 nucleotide sequence: TGTGCCAGCAGCTCCAAAGCCACCCAAACTAATGAAAAACTGTTTTTT. The entire variable domain, with the rest obtained from reference TRBV7-9 and TRBJ1-4, is as follows: DTGVSQNPRHKITKRGQNVTFRCDPISEHNRLYWYRQTLGQGPEFLTYFQNEAQLEKSRLLSDRFSAERPKGSFSTLEIQRTEQGDSAMYLCASSSKATQTNEKLFFGSGTQLSVL.

This chain uses TRBV4-1 with TRBJ2-5, with 14 positions matching TRBD2. Germline trimming cut 0 bases from V and 5 bases from J; bases unmatched to any gene: 8. Germline V gives CDR1 MGHRA, CDR2 YSYEKL. The CDR3 consists of 18 residues. CDR3 sequence: CASSQDTTSGGAYETQYF. CDR3 sequence (DNA): TGCGCCAGCAGCCAAGATACGACTAGCGGGGGGGCCTATGAGACCCAGTACTTC.

The chain has TRBV5-1 and TRBJ2-2, with 7 bases matching TRBD1. Germline V gives CDR1 SGHRS, CDR2 YFSETQ. The CDR3 loop spans 16 amino acids. V shed 0 bases, J shed 6 bases, and the junction held 8 bases outside the gene matches. CDR3 sequence (DNA): TGCGCCAGCAGCTTGGCCGAGGGGGCGAGGGCCGGGGAGCTGTTTTTT. Its protein product is CASSLAEGARAGELFF.

The genes are TRBV7-8 and TRBJ1-4; D not certain. The CDR3 runs 14 residues. The V end lost 1 base, the J end lost 10 bases, and 13 bases lay between the germline ends. Germline CDR1 is SGHVS and CDR2 is FQNEAQ. CDR3: CASSLGGRRAKLFF. The CDR3 bases are TGTGCCAGCAGCTTAGGAGGGAGAAGAGCAAAACTGTTTTTT.

In this sample, this clone turned up once. The chain couples TRBV4-2 to TRBJ2-1, with D possibly being TRBD2 (7 bases). The CDR3 spans 15 residues. The germline gives CDR1 LGHNA, CDR2 YNFKEQ. Trimming left V 3 bases short and J 4 bases short, with 13 bases between. CDR3 protein: CASSQGGGDYNEQFF. CDR3 in DNA: TGTGCCAGCAGCCAGGGCGGGGGCGATTACAATGAGCAGTTCTTC.

The chain combines TRBV5-4 with TRBJ2-5, with 7 bases matching TRBD2. CDR3 length: 15 residues. Germline CDR1 SGHNT, CDR2 YYREEE (reference sequence). J gave up 0 bases and V 0 bases, and 2 bases lay outside the gene matches. The CDR3 here is CASSLEAGNQETQYF. CDR3 DNA: TGTGCCAGCAGCTTGGAAGCGGGAAACCAAGAGACCCAGTACTTC.

The rearrangement uses TRBV12-5 and TRBJ1-1; D is uncertain. Per germline, CDR1 LGHNT and CDR2 FRNRAP. This CDR3 contains 13 residues. Trimming removed 4 bases at V and 1 base at J, with 7 bases between. The CDR3 region is CASGYYSNTEAFF. In nucleotides, the CDR3 is TGTGCTAGTGGTTACTACTCGAACACTGAAGCTTTCTTT. The complete variable domain, with remaining parts taken from reference TRBV12-5 and TRBJ1-1, reads DARVTQTPRHKVTEMGQEVTMRCQPILGHNTVFWYRQTMMQGLELLAYFRNRAPLDDSGMPKDRFSAEMPDATLATLKIQPSEPRDSAVYFCASGYYSNTEAFFGQGTRLTVV.

The gene calls are TRBV15 and TRBJ1-5; D perhaps matches TRBD1 (6 bases). This CDR3 has 15 amino acids. V was clipped by 5 bases and J by 2 bases, with 13 bases between them. The germline V gene has CDR1 LNHNV and CDR2 YYDKDF (reference sequence). The CDR3 is CATSDDRFGNQPQHF. CDR3 nucleotide sequence: TGTGCCACCAGCGATGACAGGTTTGGCAATCAGCCCCAGCATTTT. Using reference TRBV15 and TRBJ1-5 for the parts outside the CDR3, the full variable domain is DAMVIQNPRYQVTQFGKPVTLSCSQTLNHNVMYWYQQKSSQAPKLLFHYYDKDFNNEADTPDNFQSRRPNTSFCFLDIRSPGLGDTAMYLCATSDDRFGNQPQHFGDGTRLSIL.

J is TRBJ2-1 and V is TRBV28; D is perhaps TRBD1 (5 bases). The V and J ends lost 6 bases and 1 base respectively, with 13 bases between them. Germline V lookup: CDR1 MDHEN, CDR2 SYDVKM. The length of the CDR3 is 15 residues. The CDR3 loop is CASSQRQISYNEQFF. The CDR3 nucleotides read TGTGCCAGCAGCCAACGACAGATTTCCTACAATGAGCAGTTCTTC.

CDR3 sequence: CASGYAGAGTEAFF. In DNA form, the CDR3 reads TGTGCCAGTGGGTACGCGGGGGCGGGCACTGAAGCTTTCTTT. The genes are TRBV19 and TRBJ1-1; tentative D call: TRBD1 (6 bases). The CDR3 covers 14 residues. Between the trimmed V and J ends, which lost 8 bases and 4 bases, there was a span of 17 bases. Germline CDR1 LNHDA, CDR2 SQIVND (reference sequence). The full variable domain, completed using reference TRBV19 and TRBJ1-1, is DGGITQSPKYLFRKEGQNVTLSCEQNLNHDAMYWYRQDPGQGLRLIYYSQIVNDFQKGDIAEGYSVSREKKESFPLTVTSAQKNPTAFYLCASGYAGAGTEAFFGQGTRLTVV.